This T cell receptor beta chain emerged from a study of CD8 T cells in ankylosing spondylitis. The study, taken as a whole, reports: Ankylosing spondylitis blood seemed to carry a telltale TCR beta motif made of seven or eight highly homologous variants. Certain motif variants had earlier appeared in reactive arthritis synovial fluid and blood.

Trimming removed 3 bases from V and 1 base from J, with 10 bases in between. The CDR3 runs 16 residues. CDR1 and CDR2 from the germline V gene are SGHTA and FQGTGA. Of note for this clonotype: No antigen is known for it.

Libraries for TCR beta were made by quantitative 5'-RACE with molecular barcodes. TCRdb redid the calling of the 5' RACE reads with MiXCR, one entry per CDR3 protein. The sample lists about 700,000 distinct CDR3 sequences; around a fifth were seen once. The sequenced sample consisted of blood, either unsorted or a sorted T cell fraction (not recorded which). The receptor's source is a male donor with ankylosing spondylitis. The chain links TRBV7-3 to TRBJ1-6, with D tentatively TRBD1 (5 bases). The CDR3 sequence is CASSLTDPSYNSPLHF. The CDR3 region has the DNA TGTGCCAGCAGCTTGACAGATCCGTCCTATAATTCACCCCTCCACTTT.